Reported below is one TCR beta chain. The antigen is not known. Time point here: week 47, end of study. In the vaccine, a single dose held 300 ug of the mutant IDH1 20-mer peptide, along with topical imiquimod. The data are from a study of a mutant IDH1 vaccine in newly diagnosed glioma. Study-wide context: Vaccine administration was initiated 4-6 weeks following radiotherapy alone, or with temozolomide cycles. Previous care, which was radiotherapy, temozolomide, or both, most often involved both.

TCRdb keeps only in-frame clones here, not all; method: immunoSEQ multiplex PCR. The table shows around 84,000 clones, with roughly four fifths occurring only once. The V and J ends lost 4 bases and 0 bases respectively, with 12 bases between them. The germline CDR1 and CDR2 sequences are SQVTM and ANQGSEA. The length of the CDR3 is 14 residues. Study results and caveats: Apparently unrelated to pseudoprogression were changes in the top peripheral T cell clonotypes. Induction of immune responses by the vaccine occurred in 85% to 95% of patients.

Sequencing used PBMCs, obtained from a glioma patient whose treatment included an IDH1 peptide vaccine. This chain connects TRBV29-1 to TRBJ1-1; tentative D call: TRBD1 (6 bases). The TCR was taken from a man aged 35 to 55 with glioma. The CDR3 DNA sequence: TGCAGCGTTGCAGCAGGGGCCTTGAACACTGAAGCTTTCTTT. Its translation: CSVAAGALNTEAFF.